This TCR beta chain was sequenced for a study of a mutant IDH1 vaccine in newly diagnosed glioma. Sequencing was performed with immunoSEQ multiplex PCR; in TCRdb, only in-frame clones are kept and a portion is missing. The sample contains approximately 20,000 clones, approximately 85% of which appear only once. Time point meaning: baseline, week 1 (first vaccination visit). The treatment was: pre-vaccination baseline after standard-of-care therapy. Germline-derived CDR1 and CDR2 are MNHEY and SVGAGI. Trimming pared 6 bases from V and 1 base from J, leaving 15 bases between. CDR3 length: 15 amino acids.

The clonotype comes from a man aged 40-50 years with glioma. The input for sequencing was PBMCs, taken from a glioma patient treated with radiotherapy, temozolomide or both. The gene calls are TRBV6-5 and TRBJ2-5; TRBD2 might be the D (6 bases). CDR3 sequence reads: CASSPGLVGQETQYF. In DNA form, the CDR3 reads TGTGCCAGCAGCCCGGGACTGGTGGGCCAAGAGACCCAGTACTTC.